Below are 25 T cell receptor beta chains sequenced from a single sample in a study of cytomegalovirus exposure and HLA in healthy donors. The PCR ran on 60 Vbeta and 13 Jbeta primers. Repertoires were generated with immunoSEQ multiplex PCR, while TCRdb's copy carries only in-frame clones and drops some. The data contain some 120,000 clones, 60% to 75% of them seen just once; the ten biggest clones take up 4.2%. The material sequenced was PBMCs. Every receptor here comes from a woman between 45 and 65 years old in good health and CMV-seropositive.

The chain carries TRBV29-1 and TRBJ2-1; D is undetermined. Trimming took off 6 bases at V and 7 bases at J, with 7 bases between the two ends. The V gene's germline CDR1 is SQVTM and CDR2 ANQGSEA. The length of the CDR3 is 10 residues. The CDR3 spells CSVGINEQFF. CDR3 sequence (DNA): TGCAGCGTCGGTATTAATGAGCAGTTCTTC.

The chain has TRBV18 and TRBJ2-1, with 12 bases fitting TRBD2. The trim removed 0 bases at V and 0 bases at J, leaving 9 bases unmatched. This CDR3 is built from 20 residues. The V gene's germline CDR1 is KGHSH and CDR2 LQKENI. CDR3 in DNA: TGTGCCAGCTCACCACCCCGACTAGCGGGGGAACAAAGCTCCTACAATGAGCAGTTCTTC. Translation gives CASSPPRLAGEQSSYNEQFF.

This clone was picked up a small number of times. The chain joins TRBV29-1 to TRBJ2-7, with D perhaps TRBD1 (5 bases). V lost 4 bases to trimming and J lost 2 bases, with 9 bases between them. CDR3 size: 12 residues. Germline CDR1 reads SQVTM; CDR2 reads ANQGSEA. CDR3 nucleotide sequence: TGCAGCGTTGTTCAGGGCCCCTACGAGCAGTACTTC. Translating it yields CSVVQGPYEQYF.

Of note for this clone: The same CDR3 can be traced to other DNA sequences in this sample. V usage is TRBV2 and J usage is TRBJ1-5; 7 positions agree with TRBD1. Germline-derived CDR1 and CDR2 are SNHLY and FYNNEI. V gave up 4 bases and J gave up 2 bases; unmatched junction bases: 2. The CDR3 runs to 14 residues. This CDR3 is CASSVDRGNQPQHF. DNA of the CDR3: TGTGCCAGCAGTGTCGACAGGGGCAATCAGCCCCAGCATTTT.

This sequence joins TRBV2 and TRBJ2-3, with 16 bases fitting TRBD2. V dropped 10 bases and J dropped 4; count of bases not matched to a gene: 11. From germline, CDR1 is SNHLY and CDR2 FYNNEI. This CDR3 has 17 amino acids. The CDR3 DNA sequence: TGTGCCATACGAACCGGGACTAGCGGGGGGGCAGCAGATACGCAGTATTTT. As protein: CAIRTGTSGGAADTQYF.

J is TRBJ2-7 and V is TRBV4-1; D remains ambiguous. This CDR3 region has 13 residues. Germline CDR1 reads MGHRA; CDR2 reads YSYEKL. The V end was cut by 2 bases, the J end by 4 bases, with 9 bases between. The CDR3 sequence: CASSQIRGYEQYF. The CDR3 DNA reads as TGCGCCAGCAGCCAAATACGAGGTTACGAGCAGTACTTC.

V usage is TRBV5-1 and J usage is TRBJ2-5, with 11 nucleotides matching TRBD2. Germline CDR1 is SGHRS and CDR2 is YFSETQ. Trimming took 0 bases from V and 11 from J; bases not matched to a gene: 12. The CDR3 has 16 residues. The CDR3 is CASSLEIAGGSLEQYF. CDR3 in DNA: TGCGCCAGCAGCTTGGAGATAGCGGGGGGGTCCCTGGAGCAGTACTTC.

This clone appeared once. The chain recombines TRBV28 with TRBJ2-1, with 13 bases aligning to TRBD2. The CDR3 runs 16 residues. With 6 bases clipped from V and 4 bases from J, the junction kept 6 bases outside the gene matches. The V gene's germline CDR1 is MDHEN and CDR2 SYDVKM. DNA of the CDR3: TGTGCCAGCAGGGATACTAGCGGGGGGGCGTACAATGAGCAGTTCTTC. Amino acid sequence: CASRDTSGGAYNEQFF. Drawing the rest from reference TRBV28 and TRBJ2-1, the complete variable domain is DVKVTQSSRYLVKRTGEKVFLECVQDMDHENMFWYRQDPGLGLRLIYFSYDVKMKEKGDIPEGYSVSREKKERFSLILESASTNQTSMYLCASRDTSGGAYNEQFFGPGTRLTVL.

The chain has TRBV28 and TRBJ2-7, with a possible D match to TRBD2 (6 bases). CDR3 size: 15 residues. V lost 6 bases and J lost 4, with 19 bases in between. CDR1 and CDR2 (germline): MDHEN, SYDVKM. The CDR3: CASSSVRDWEYEQYF. For the CDR3, the DNA is TGTGCCAGCAGCTCAGTGAGGGACTGGGAATACGAGCAGTACTTC. The whole variable domain, remainder taken from reference TRBV28 and TRBJ2-7, is DVKVTQSSRYLVKRTGEKVFLECVQDMDHENMFWYRQDPGLGLRLIYFSYDVKMKEKGDIPEGYSVSREKKERFSLILESASTNQTSMYLCASSSVRDWEYEQYFGPGTRLTVT.

CDR3 in DNA: TGCGCCAGCAGCCAACGGGGGAGTTCGGGCACAGATACGCAGTATTTT. The encoded protein is CASSQRGSSGTDTQYF. This rearrangement joins TRBV4-1 to TRBJ2-3; possibly TRBD2 for D (6 bases). V lost 2 bases to trimming and J lost 1 base, with 13 bases between them. The CDR3 has 16 residues. In germline, CDR1 is MGHRA, CDR2 YSYEKL.

The chain recombines TRBV19 with TRBJ2-7; TRBD1 agrees at 9 bases. V gave up 10 bases and J gave up 5 bases; unmatched junction bases: 15. CDR1 LNHDA and CDR2 SQIVND come from the germline V gene (reference sequence). The CDR3 runs 15 residues. CDR3 DNA sequence: TGTGCCACCCGACCCTACGGGACAGGGTTCGACGAGCAGTACTTC. Residues: CATRPYGTGFDEQYF.

The J gene is TRBJ2-2, the V gene TRBV11-3; possible D gene TRBD1, 6 bases. V lost 1 base and J lost 8, with 11 bases in between. This CDR3 is 14 amino acids long. The V gene's germline CDR1 is SGHNT and CDR2 YENEEA. The CDR3 loop reads CASSLAQGGGELFF. The CDR3 region has the DNA TGTGCCAGCAGCTTAGCACAGGGTGGAGGGGAGCTGTTTTTT.

A single count supports this clone. J is TRBJ2-7 and V is TRBV30; D unresolved. CDR1 is GTSNPN and CDR2 is SVGIG in the germline V gene (reference sequence). This CDR3 spans 12 amino acids. V lost 5 bases and J 0 bases, leaving 8 bases between the germline ends. In DNA, the CDR3 is TGTGCCTGGGGAGACTTCTCCTACGAGCAGTACTTC. Translated: CAWGDFSYEQYF.

The chain is built from TRBV9 and TRBJ2-5; 10 nucleotides match TRBD2. Looked up from germline, CDR1 is SGDLS and CDR2 is YYNGEE. V shed 0 bases and J 4 bases; nucleotides not matched to a gene: 6. The CDR3 runs to 16 residues. The CDR3, as DNA: TGTGCCAGCAGCGTAGTTAGCGGGGGGATGGCAGAGACCCAGTACTTC. It translates to CASSVVSGGMAETQYF.

The chain recombines TRBV5-1 with TRBJ1-1; TRBD1 aligns across 8 bases. The CDR3 has 15 amino acids. Germline V gene data show CDR1 as SGHRS and CDR2 as YFSETQ. V lost 4 bases and J lost 4; bases outside the gene matches: 9. CDR3 protein: CASSRRTGMATEAFF. CDR3 DNA sequence: TGCGCCAGCAGCCGAAGGACAGGGATGGCCACTGAAGCTTTCTTT.

This clone has just a few counts. The J gene is TRBJ1-5, the V gene TRBV5-4; no definite D call. Trimming took 3 bases from V and 7 from J, leaving 11 bases between them. The germline gives CDR1 SGHNT, CDR2 YYREEE (reference sequence). The CDR3 runs 13 residues. In DNA form, the CDR3 reads TGTGCCAGCAGCTCCGGAAGAGGGCAGCCCCAGCATTTT. Residues: CASSSGRGQPQHF.

In its sample, this clone was seen a few times. The chain recombines TRBV4-2 with TRBJ2-3, with D perhaps matching TRBD1 (5 bases). This CDR3 is built from 14 residues. Trimming stripped 3 bases from V and 2 bases from J, with 9 bases between. Germline CDR1 LGHNA, CDR2 YNFKEQ. The CDR3: CASSQKGNTDTQYF. The CDR3 DNA reads as TGTGCCAGCAGCCAGAAGGGGAACACAGATACGCAGTATTTT.

The CDR3 loop reads CASSLGGNEKLFF. The CDR3 bases are TGCGCCAGCAGCTTGGGAGGTAATGAAAAACTGTTTTTT. V is TRBV5-1 and J is TRBJ1-4; D unclear. Germline loops: CDR1 SGHRS, CDR2 YFSETQ. The ends were cut back, 0 bases at V and 4 bases at J, with 4 bases in the middle. This CDR3 is built from 13 residues.

The chain has TRBV9 and TRBJ1-6; D is perhaps TRBD1 (6 bases). Trimming cost V 3 bases and J 13 bases, with 11 bases left between them. This CDR3 has 12 amino acids. The germline gives CDR1 SGDLS, CDR2 YYNGEE. CDR3 in amino acids: CASSGSTGPLHF. The DNA for the CDR3 is TGTGCCAGCAGCGGGAGTACAGGGCCCCTCCACTTT.

This rearrangement joins TRBV19 to TRBJ2-1; 10 bases fit TRBD2. Germline V gives CDR1 LNHDA, CDR2 SQIVND (reference sequence). V lost 2 bases to trimming and J lost 4 bases; unmatched junction nucleotides: 5. The CDR3 consists of 16 residues. The CDR3, as DNA: TGTGCCAGTAGTATATCCCTAGCGGGGGATTACAATGAGCAGTTCTTC. It translates to CASSISLAGDYNEQFF.

This clone has just one count. The rearrangement joins TRBV7-2 to TRBJ2-5; D is undetermined. V dropped 3 bases and J dropped 2 bases, with 7 bases sitting between them. Germline-derived CDR1 and CDR2 are SGHTA and FQGNSA. This CDR3 has 13 residues. In nucleotides, the CDR3 is TGTGCCAGCAGCTTTGGGCTTCAAGAGACCCAGTACTTC. Protein: CASSFGLQETQYF.

V is TRBV4-1 and J is TRBJ2-7; 16 positions agree with TRBD2. The trim removed 1 base at V and 3 bases at J, leaving 3 bases unmatched. The CDR3 contains 17 residues. The germline V gene encodes CDR1 MGHRA and CDR2 YSYEKL. The CDR3 DNA sequence: TGCGCCAGCAGCCAAGTGGGACTAGCGGGGGGGCGCTACGAGCAGTACTTC. Residues: CASSQVGLAGGRYEQYF.

There are a few counts of this clone. DNA for the CDR3: TGTGCCAGCAGTTTCCCAGGGGTTCCCTATGGCTACACCTTC. Protein sequence: CASSFPGVPYGYTF. J is TRBJ1-2 and V is TRBV28, with D possibly TRBD1 on 6 matching bases. The length of the CDR3 is 14 residues. With 3 bases removed from V and 4 bases from J, the gap between germline ends came to 12 bases. Germline CDR1 and CDR2: MDHEN and SYDVKM.

For this clone: The germline gene is not matched at one end of the junction; a read error may be the cause. The gene calls are TRBV28 and TRBJ2-7; TRBD1 matches at 9 bases. The germline V gene has CDR1 MDHEN and CDR2 SYDVKM. There are 16 residues in the CDR3. DNA for the CDR3: TGTGCCAGCAGTATTCCCGGGACAGGGCAAAACTACGAACAGTACTTC. This gives the protein CASSIPGTGQNYEQYF. The full variable domain, with the rest looked up from reference TRBV28 and TRBJ2-7, is DVKVTQSSRYLVKRTGEKVFLECVQDMDHENMFWYRQDPGLGLRLIYFSYDVKMKEKGDIPEGYSVSREKKERFSLILESASTNQTSMYLCASSIPGTGQNYEQYFGPGTRLTVT.

The chain uses TRBV2 and TRBJ2-6, with TRBD1 matching over 7 bases. CDR3 length equals 16 residues. The J segment lost 4 bases and the V segment lost 6 bases, leaving 9 bases of the junction unmatched. Germline lookup yields CDR1 SNHLY and CDR2 FYNNEI. The CDR3 region is CASRPRTGAGANVLTF. The CDR3 bases are TGTGCCAGCAGGCCTAGAACAGGGGCCGGGGCCAACGTCCTGACTTTC.